Listed here are 17 T cell receptor beta chains from one sample, sequenced in a study of blood T cell repertoires in COVID-19. Profiling relied on immunoSEQ multiplex PCR, and the TCRdb table lists in-frame clones only, not all of them. The sample has hundreds of thousands of clones, under 95% seen once. The sample taken for sequencing was PBMCs or T cells enriched from blood (not recorded which). The source of these receptors is a man aged 60 to 69 who had recovered from COVID-19.

J is TRBJ1-1 and V is TRBV5-1; D unresolved. CDR3 length: 16 residues. Trimming took off 1 base at V and 0 bases at J, with 13 bases between the two ends. Germline loops: CDR1 SGHRS, CDR2 YFSETQ. CDR3 protein: CASSLWAANMNTEAFF. In DNA, the CDR3 is TGCGCCAGCAGCTTGTGGGCAGCAAACATGAACACTGAAGCTTTCTTT.

V is TRBV4-3 and J is TRBJ1-1; D not certain. CDR1 and CDR2 (germline): LGHNA, YSLEER. V shed 1 base and J shed 4 bases, with 10 bases lying between them. The CDR3 sequence is 14 residues long. The CDR3 DNA sequence: TGCGCCAGCAGCCAAGTGGCGGGGAGCACTGAAGCTTTCTTT. Amino acid sequence: CASSQVAGSTEAFF.

The chain links TRBV11-3 to TRBJ2-5, with TRBD1 matching over 7 bases. Germline CDR1 is SGHNT and CDR2 is YENEEA. The J segment lost 4 bases and the V segment lost 5 bases, leaving 13 bases of the junction unmatched. CDR3 length: 16 residues. The CDR3 spells CASSPQTGAGLETQYF. The DNA of the CDR3 is TGTGCCAGCAGCCCCCAAACAGGGGCTGGGTTAGAGACCCAGTACTTC.

In this sample, this clone turned up once. The chain links TRBV15 to TRBJ1-2, with 9 bases aligning to TRBD1. The CDR3 loop spans 17 amino acids. From germline, CDR1 is LNHNV and CDR2 YYDKDF (reference sequence). J lost 6 bases, V lost 1 base, and 12 bases had no gene match. The CDR3 loop reads CATSRGGTGGPLDGYTF. CDR3 in DNA: TGTGCCACCAGCAGAGGTGGAACAGGGGGCCCTTTAGATGGCTACACCTTC.

The genes are TRBV9 and TRBJ2-3; 10 bases map to TRBD2. CDR1 is SGDLS, CDR2 YYNGEE, per germline. This CDR3 contains 16 residues. Trimming removed 5 bases from V and 5 bases from J; junction bases left unmatched: 11. The DNA of the CDR3 is TGTGCCAGCAGTCCCCAGGGGGCTAGCGGGGGAGATACGCAGTATTTT. This sequence encodes CASSPQGASGGDTQYF.

The rearrangement uses TRBV27 and TRBJ1-5; D remains unclear. V was pared by 4 bases and J by 0 bases, with 7 bases between. Per germline, CDR1 MNHEY and CDR2 SMNVEV (reference sequence). This CDR3 region has 14 residues. In nucleotides, the CDR3 is TGTGCCAGCAGTTATGCGTATAGCAATCAGCCCCAGCATTTT. Translated, it gives CASSYAYSNQPQHF.

This rearrangement joins TRBV9 to TRBJ2-1; 9 positions agree with TRBD2. J lost 1 base, V lost 4 bases, and 3 bases had no gene match. Germline V lookup: CDR1 SGDLS, CDR2 YYNGEE. This CDR3 has 15 amino acids. CDR3 sequence (DNA): TGTGCCAGCAGCTTAAGCGGGGGGTCCTACAATGAGCAGTTCTTC. This gives the protein CASSLSGGSYNEQFF.

The chain combines TRBV2 with TRBJ1-4; 9 bases fit TRBD1. Trimming cost V 7 bases and J 7 bases; bases outside gene matches: 13. CDR1 and CDR2 from the germline V gene are SNHLY and FYNNEI. The CDR3 sequence is 16 residues long. The CDR3 region is CASIGQGLRVGEKLFF. The CDR3 region has the DNA TGTGCCAGCATCGGACAGGGGTTGAGGGTCGGTGAAAAACTGTTTTTT.

The chain recombines TRBV6-4 with TRBJ2-1; 8 bases are a match to TRBD1. Trimming took 5 bases from V and 9 from J; bases not matched to a gene: 9. This CDR3 spans 14 amino acids. Germline V CDR1 and CDR2: MRHNA, SNTAGT. CDR3 region: CASSSGQGGGEQFF. The DNA of the CDR3 is TGTGCCAGCAGTTCAGGACAGGGAGGAGGTGAGCAGTTCTTC.

This clone was counted only a few times. The V and J genes are TRBV2 and TRBJ2-7; D might be TRBD1 (5 bases). V was cut by 6 bases and J by 4 bases, with 10 bases left in between. This CDR3 spans 12 amino acids. In germline, CDR1 is SNHLY, CDR2 FYNNEI. The CDR3 spells CASSTQDYEQYF. CDR3 nucleotide sequence: TGTGCCAGCAGCACACAGGATTACGAGCAGTACTTC.

The chain employs TRBV5-8 and TRBJ1-2, with TRBD1 as a possible D gene (6 bases). Germline CDR1 is SGHTS and CDR2 is YDEGEE. V shed 0 bases and J shed 5 bases, with 14 bases lying between them. This CDR3 spans 15 amino acids. The DNA for the CDR3 is TGTGCCAGCAGCTTGGTTCGCAGGGGATTTTATGGCTACACCTTC. It yields the protein CASSLVRRGFYGYTF.

This clone was seen a handful of times. The chain recombines TRBV18 with TRBJ1-2; perhaps TRBD1 as D (6 bases). The V gene lost 5 bases and the J gene lost 4 bases, with 11 bases spanning the gap. Per the germline V gene, CDR1 is KGHSH and CDR2 is LQKENI. This CDR3 comprises 13 residues. CDR3 in amino acids: CASSGQRGYGYTF. CDR3 coding DNA: TGTGCCAGCTCAGGACAGAGAGGCTATGGCTACACCTTC.

This clone has a single count. V and J are TRBV4-2 and TRBJ1-5; no clear D. The CDR3 runs to 16 residues. Per germline, CDR1 LGHNA and CDR2 YNFKEQ. Trimming shortened V by 0 bases and J by 6 bases, and 15 bases separated the two germline ends. The chain's CDR3 is CASSQDAYLARQPQHF. DNA of the CDR3: TGTGCCAGCAGCCAAGACGCGTACTTAGCGCGTCAGCCCCAGCATTTT.

The gene calls are TRBV3-1 (or the pseudogene TRBV3-2) and TRBJ1-2; the D gene is possibly TRBD1 (6 bases). Germline V gene data show CDR1 as LGHDT and CDR2 as YNNKEL (reference sequence). CDR3 size: 16 residues. Trimming removed 1 base at V and 4 bases at J, with 16 bases between. The CDR3 DNA is TGTGCCAGCAGCCAAGCCTACACGGGGGGCTCCTATGGCTACACCTTC. Translation gives CASSQAYTGGSYGYTF.

The chain is built from TRBV6-5 and TRBJ2-1, with TRBD2 identical over 11 bases. Germline lookup yields CDR1 MNHEY and CDR2 SVGAGI. V was clipped by 4 bases and J by 8 bases; unmatched bases: 7. This CDR3 region has 15 residues. Written as DNA, the CDR3 is TGTGCCAGCAGTTTTAGCGGGAGGGGTTTGGATGAGCAGTTCTTC. It is translated as CASSFSGRGLDEQFF.

The chain is built from TRBV7-6 and TRBJ1-4, with D uncertain. Germline assignment: CDR1 SGHVS and CDR2 FNYEAQ. The CDR3 contains 15 residues. Trimming removed 3 bases at V and 1 base at J, with 9 bases between. CDR3 protein: CASSLGGRTNEKLFF. The CDR3 nucleotides are TGTGCCAGCAGCTTGGGAGGCAGAACTAATGAAAAACTGTTTTTT.

This clone was seen a single time. The chain couples TRBV5-5 to TRBJ2-7; no clear D gene. This CDR3 has 15 residues. The germline V gene encodes CDR1 SGHKS and CDR2 YYEKEE (reference sequence). V dropped 4 bases and J dropped 0 bases, with 14 bases sitting between them. CDR3 amino acids: CASSLGALSSYEQYF. DNA of the CDR3: TGTGCCAGCAGCCTAGGTGCCTTAAGCTCCTACGAGCAGTACTTC.